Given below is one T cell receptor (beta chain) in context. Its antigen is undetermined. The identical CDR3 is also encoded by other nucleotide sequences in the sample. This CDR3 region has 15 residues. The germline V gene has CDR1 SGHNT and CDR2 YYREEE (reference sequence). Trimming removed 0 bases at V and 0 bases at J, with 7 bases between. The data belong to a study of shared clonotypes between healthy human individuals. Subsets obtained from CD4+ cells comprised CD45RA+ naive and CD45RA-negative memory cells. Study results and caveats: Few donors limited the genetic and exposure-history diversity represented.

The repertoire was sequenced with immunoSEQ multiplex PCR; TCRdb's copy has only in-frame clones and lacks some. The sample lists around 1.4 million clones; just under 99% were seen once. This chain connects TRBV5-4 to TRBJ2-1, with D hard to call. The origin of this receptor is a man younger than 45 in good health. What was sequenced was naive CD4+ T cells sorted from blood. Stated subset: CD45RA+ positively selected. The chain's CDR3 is CASSLEGSSYNEQFF. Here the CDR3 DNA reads TGTGCCAGCAGCTTGGAGGGAAGCTCCTACAATGAGCAGTTCTTC. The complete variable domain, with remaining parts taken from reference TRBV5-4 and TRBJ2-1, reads ETGVTQSPTHLIKTRGQQVTLRCSSQSGHNTVSWYQQALGQGPQFIFQYYREEENGRGNFPPRFSGLQFPNYSSELNVNALELDDSALYLCASSLEGSSYNEQFFGPGTRLTVL.